The clone carrying this T cell receptor (beta chain) was counted once. Its antigen is as yet unknown. Within the sample, other DNA sequences also encode this same CDR3. This CDR3 is built from 13 residues. Trimming took off 5 bases at V and 5 bases at J, with 12 bases between the two ends. This specimen comes from a study of T cell responses to AZD1222 COVID-19 vaccine. Notes on the study in general: Baseline seropositives among AZD1222 recipients totaled only 5 to 7. Regions 160-218 and 743-854 dominated among vaccine-associated CD4 TCRs spanning spike. Most donors were white British and more were female, and clonal diversity was possibly underestimated. Repertoire collection took place solely once the T cell response had peaked.

Generated by immunoSEQ multiplex PCR, the TCRdb table keeps only in-frame clones and is missing some. Among more than 110,000 clones listed, approximately 90% were seen once. This sequence joins TRBV12-3 or TRBV12-4 and TRBJ1-2; D is unclear. Here the sequenced sample was peripheral blood, taken on day 0 of AZD1222 vaccination. This clonotype originated in an adult in good health. The CDR3 DNA follows: TGTGCCAGCAGTCCCCGGACGGGATATGGCTACACCTTC. It specifies CASSPRTGYGYTF.